Listed below are T cell receptor beta chains from one sample, sequenced in a study of cytotoxic CD8 clonotypes in ibrutinib-treated CLL. Libraries were prepared by immunoSEQ multiplex PCR; TCRdb keeps only in-frame clonotypes and omits some of them. This sample has 140,000 or so clones, with around three quarters found just once. Here the sequenced sample was PBMCs, taken after 12 months of ibrutinib treatment. The receptors were gathered from a human donor with chronic lymphocytic leukemia. Each CDR3 is given with its conserved first and last residue. The D gene is left open where the match is weak. Only some rows state a clone size, as once, few, many or a class for expanded clones.

v_call,clone_size,j_call,d_call,cdr3_aa,cdr3_nt
TRBV11-3,-,TRBJ2-5,TRBD2,CASSLAGGPETQYF,TGTGCCAGCAGCTTAGCGGGAGGGCCAGAGACCCAGTACTTC
TRBV6-5,-,TRBJ1-2,-,CASSYLRTESNYGYTF,TGTGCCAGCAGTTACCTAAGGACAGAATCAAACTATGGCTACACCTTC
TRBV28,-,TRBJ1-2,TRBD1,CASSSPQGTAGVNYGYTF,TGTGCCAGCAGTTCCCCCCAAGGGACAGCCGGGGTTAACTATGGCTACACCTTC
TRBV19,few,TRBJ2-1,-,CASSSDISSYNEQFF,TGTGCCAGTAGTAGCGACATCAGCTCCTACAATGAGCAGTTCTTC
TRBV5-4,-,TRBJ2-3,-,CASGKGGGPGTDTQYF,TGTGCCAGCGGCAAAGGGGGAGGGCCGGGCACAGATACGCAGTATTTT
TRBV6-5,few,TRBJ2-7,TRBD2,CATMVSGRLRYEQYF,TGTGCCACCATGGTCAGCGGGAGGTTACGGTACGAGCAGTACTTC
TRBV4-3,once,TRBJ2-3,-,CASSQRDWDTQYF,TGCGCCAGCAGCCAGAGAGACTGGGATACGCAGTATTTT
TRBV27,-,TRBJ1-1,-,CASSLGITLEAFF,TGTGCCAGCAGTTTAGGGATTACTCTTGAAGCTTTCTTT
TRBV7-9,-,TRBJ2-1,-,CASSLVSYNEQFF,TGTGCCAGCAGCTTAGTTTCTTACAATGAGCAGTTCTTC
TRBV30,-,TRBJ2-3,TRBD2,CAWSVRLGLAGVGTDTQYF,TGTGCCTGGAGTGTACGGCTGGGACTAGCGGGAGTGGGCACAGATACGCAGTATTTT
TRBV5-5,-,TRBJ1-1,-,CASSLAWVNTEAFF,TGTGCCAGCAGCTTGGCCTGGGTGAACACTGAAGCTTTCTTT
TRBV5-1,once,TRBJ2-5,TRBD2,CASSSEITSGNGETQYF,TGCGCCAGCAGCTCCGAAATCACTAGCGGGAACGGAGAGACCCAGTACTTC
TRBV28,-,TRBJ1-5,TRBD1,CASSPGQGFQPQHF,TGTGCCAGCAGTCCGGGACAGGGCTTTCAGCCCCAGCATTTT
TRBV4-1,-,TRBJ2-7,TRBD1,CASSQEPGQGVLHEQYF,TGCGCCAGCAGCCAAGAGCCGGGACAGGGGGTTTTGCACGAGCAGTACTTC
TRBV19,-,TRBJ2-6,-,CASILEPSGANVLTF,TGTGCCAGTATCCTGGAACCCTCTGGGGCCAACGTCCTGACTTTC
TRBV6-8,-,TRBJ2-1,-,CASKAYSSAETNEQFF,TGTGCCAGCAAAGCCTATTCTAGCGCCGAAACCAATGAGCAGTTCTTC
TRBV9,-,TRBJ1-5,-,CASGGQGDQPQHF,TGTGCCAGTGGGGGGCAGGGAGATCAGCCCCAGCATTTT
TRBV2,few,TRBJ2-7,-,CASNFGGSHEQYF,TGTGCCAGCAATTTTGGAGGGAGTCACGAGCAGTACTTC
TRBV2,-,TRBJ2-7,-,CASRETILTVYEQYF,TGTGCCAGCAGGGAAACTATACTGACAGTCTACGAGCAGTACTTC
TRBV6-4,-,TRBJ2-1,-,CASSEFGGEQFF,TGTGCCAGCAGTGAATTCGGGGGTGAGCAGTTCTTC
TRBV5-1,-,TRBJ2-5,TRBD1,CASSLGTGQETQYF,TGCGCCAGCAGCCTTGGGACAGGGCAAGAGACCCAGTACTTC
TRBV6-6,-,TRBJ2-3,TRBD2,CASISVAGSDTQYF,TGTGCCAGCATCTCAGTAGCGGGATCGGATACGCAGTATTTT
TRBV30,few,TRBJ2-3,-,CAWSVRFPDTQYF,TGTGCCTGGAGTGTACGTTTCCCAGATACGCAGTATTTT
TRBV6-5,-,TRBJ1-2,-,CASAPPDRSNYGYTF,TGTGCCAGCGCTCCACCGGACAGATCTAACTATGGCTACACCTTC
TRBV9,few,TRBJ1-2,-,CASSVANEHGYTF,TGTGCCAGCAGCGTAGCAAATGAGCATGGCTACACCTTC
TRBV14,-,TRBJ2-5,-,CASSQFTGPRETQYF,TGTGCCAGCAGCCAATTCACGGGGCCCAGGGAGACCCAGTACTTC
TRBV28,-,TRBJ2-5,TRBD1,CASTTNRGPSETQYF,TGTGCCAGCACCACCAACAGGGGGCCCTCAGAGACCCAGTACTTC
TRBV6-1,-,TRBJ1-5,-,CASSPEAQGQPQHF,TGTGCCAGCAGCCCCGAGGCCCAGGGTCAGCCCCAGCATTTT
TRBV2,once,TRBJ1-4,-,CATAGPTNEKLFF,TGTGCCACCGCGGGACCGACTAATGAAAAACTGTTTTTT
TRBV28,-,TRBJ2-3,-,CASSPPTDTQYF,TGTGCCAGCAGCCCCCCCACAGATACGCAGTATTTT
TRBV10-3,-,TRBJ1-2,TRBD1,CAIRPGQGAYGYTF,TGTGCCATCAGACCGGGACAGGGGGCGTATGGCTACACCTTC
TRBV19,-,TRBJ1-5,-,CASSPDKRNQPQHF,TGTGCCAGTAGCCCTGACAAACGCAATCAGCCCCAGCATTTT
TRBV4-3,-,TRBJ2-7,-,CASSPEPGNYEQYF,TGCGCCAGCAGCCCAGAACCAGGGAACTACGAGCAGTACTTC
TRBV2,few,TRBJ2-7,TRBD1,CASSEQGAYEQYF,TGTGCCAGCAGTGAGCAGGGGGCCTACGAGCAGTACTTC
TRBV10-3,-,TRBJ2-5,-,CAISESAQGTIGTQYF,TGTGCCATCAGTGAGTCGGCTCAGGGGACTATCGGGACCCAGTACTTC
TRBV11-1,-,TRBJ2-3,-,CASSLYLTRRDSQRTQYF,TGTGCCAGCAGCTTATACTTGACACGGCGGGACTCACAGAGAACGCAGTATTTT
TRBV7-9,-,TRBJ1-2,-,CASSLDFSFQNYGYTF,TGTGCCAGCAGCTTAGATTTTTCTTTTCAAAACTATGGCTACACCTTC
TRBV5-1,-,TRBJ1-4,-,CASSWEATNEKLFF,TGCGCCAGCAGCTGGGAAGCAACTAATGAAAAACTGTTTTTT
TRBV18,-,TRBJ1-3,-,CASSPFLPSSSGNTIYF,TGTGCCAGCTCACCTTTTCTCCCGAGCAGCTCTGGAAACACCATATATTTT
TRBV4-1,-,TRBJ1-1,-,CASSQDSRYTEAFF,TGCGCCAGCAGCCAAGATTCACGTTACACTGAAGCTTTCTTT
TRBV7-3,-,TRBJ2-2,-,CASSLRGTANTGELFF,TGTGCCAGCAGCTTAAGGGGGACCGCTAACACCGGGGAGCTGTTTTTT
TRBV4-1,-,TRBJ1-2,-,CASSQDHRRNYGYTF,TGCGCCAGCAGCCAAGATCACAGGCGGAACTATGGCTACACCTTC
TRBV19,-,TRBJ1-5,-,CASRGEIQPQHF,TGTGCCAGTCGGGGGGAAATACAGCCCCAGCATTTT
TRBV7-2,-,TRBJ2-3,TRBD2,CASSELAGGPGDTQYF,TGTGCCAGCAGCGAACTAGCGGGAGGGCCGGGAGATACGCAGTATTTT
TRBV5-1,-,TRBJ1-1,-,CASSLRGGTEAFF,TGCGCCAGCAGCTTGCGGGGGGGCACTGAAGCTTTCTTT
TRBV29-1,-,TRBJ2-7,TRBD2,CSVARASGTYEQYF,TGCAGCGTTGCCCGGGCTAGCGGTACCTACGAGCAGTACTTC
TRBV5-1,-,TRBJ2-2,TRBD1,CASSPWTGGIRDTGELFF,TGCGCCAGCAGCCCCTGGACAGGGGGAATTCGGGACACCGGGGAGCTGTTTTTT
TRBV28,few,TRBJ2-7,-,CASSATETWTSYEQYF,TGTGCCAGCAGTGCGACCGAAACCTGGACCTCCTACGAGCAGTACTTC
TRBV2,-,TRBJ1-5,-,CASSEGYGNQPQHF,TGTGCCAGCAGCGAAGGGTACGGGAATCAGCCCCAGCATTTT